The 28 T cell receptor beta chains below come from one sample, sequenced in a study of response to subunit inactivated influenza vaccine. TCRdb called the RT-PCR reads again in MiXCR, with one record for every CDR3 protein. The sample lists around 540,000 distinct CDR3 sequences; around 11% were seen once. Sample: PBMCs from blood, taken on the day of vaccination. The receptors here all came from a man between 50 and 59 years old who received an inactivated influenza vaccine.

V and J are TRBV29-1 and TRBJ2-1; 9 nucleotides line up with TRBD2. This CDR3 spans 14 amino acids. Germline assignment: CDR1 SQVTM and CDR2 ANQGSEA. V shed 4 bases and J 3 bases; nucleotides not matched to a gene: 4. CDR3 loop: CSVVPSGIYNEQFF. CDR3 coding DNA: TGCAGCGTTGTTCCTAGCGGGATCTACAATGAGCAGTTCTTC.

This clonotype was counted between two and nine times. The chain couples TRBV6-5 to TRBJ2-7; TRBD1 agrees at 10 bases. Germline V CDR1 and CDR2: MNHEY, SVGAGI. The CDR3 runs 17 residues. Germline trimming cut 0 bases from V and 4 bases from J; bases unmatched to any gene: 9. CDR3 sequence (DNA): TGTGCCAGCAGTTACTCGAGTTCCCGGACAGGGGGATACGAGCAGTACTTC. Translating it yields CASSYSSSRTGGYEQYF.

This chain joins TRBV20-1 and TRBJ2-1, with TRBD2 identical over 10 bases. CDR3 length: 15 amino acids. Germline values: CDR1 DFQATT, CDR2 SNEGSKA (reference sequence). J was trimmed by 8 bases and V by 3 bases; bases with no gene match: 10. CDR3 loop: CSASWASGSNDEQFF. The CDR3 nucleotides read TGCAGTGCTAGCTGGGCTAGCGGGAGCAACGATGAGCAGTTCTTC.

The V gene is TRBV7-2, the J gene TRBJ1-1; TRBD1 matches at 9 bases. The V gene end was trimmed by 5 bases and the J gene end by 10 bases; junction bases not matched to a gene: 5. Germline V lookup: CDR1 SGHTA, CDR2 FQGNSA. The CDR3 loop spans 12 amino acids. The CDR3 sequence is CASSAYRGPAFF. The DNA of the CDR3 is TGTGCCAGCAGCGCCTACAGGGGGCCAGCTTTCTTT.

This clonotype was observed many times. The chain carries TRBV5-1 and TRBJ2-1, with TRBD2 identical over 10 bases. J gave up 0 bases and V 5 bases, and 2 bases lay outside the gene matches. The CDR3 runs to 15 residues. Germline V CDR1 and CDR2: SGHRS, YFSETQ. The CDR3, as DNA: TGCGCCAGCAGGGGACTAGCGAACTCCTACAATGAGCAGTTCTTC. Its protein product is CASRGLANSYNEQFF. The full variable domain, its missing parts supplied by reference TRBV5-1 and TRBJ2-1, is KAGVTQTPRYLIKTRGQQVTLSCSPISGHRSVSWYQQTPGQGLQFLFEYFSETQRNKGNFPGRFSGRQFSNSRSEMNVSTLELGDSALYLCASRGLANSYNEQFFGPGTRLTVL.

This clonotype was seen a few times. The chain links TRBV5-6 to TRBJ1-2; TRBD1 might be the D (5 bases). Germline V CDR1 and CDR2: SGHDT, YYEEEE. Trimming stripped 3 bases from V and 7 bases from J, with 13 bases between. The CDR3 contains 13 residues. The CDR3 is CASSSGPGTGYTF. As DNA, the CDR3 is TGTGCCAGCAGCTCGGGACCGGGGACTGGCTACACCTTC.

V gene TRBV6-2 or TRBV6-3 combines with J gene TRBJ1-6, with D perhaps TRBD1 (5 bases). Trimming pared 0 bases from V and 3 bases from J, leaving 9 bases between. The CDR3 runs to 16 residues. From germline, CDR1 is MNHEY and CDR2 SVGEGT. CDR3: CASSYSRQGYNSPLHF. CDR3 DNA: TGTGCCAGCAGTTACTCGAGGCAGGGCTATAATTCACCCCTCCACTTT.

The V and J genes are TRBV7-2 and TRBJ2-3; D may be TRBD1 (6 bases). The ends were cut back, 4 bases at V and 4 bases at J, with 9 bases in the middle. The germline gives CDR1 SGHTA, CDR2 FQGNSA. This CDR3 has 13 amino acids. CDR3 bases: TGTGCCAGCAGCTACAGGGCGGCAGATACGCAGTATTTT. It codes for CASSYRAADTQYF.

The V gene is TRBV2, the J gene TRBJ2-7, with 7 bases that match TRBD1. CDR3 length: 14 amino acids. Germline values: CDR1 SNHLY, CDR2 FYNNEI. Germline trimming cut 6 bases from V and 0 bases from J; bases unmatched to any gene: 5. For the CDR3, the DNA is TGTGCCAGCAGAGAGGGACAGATCTCCTACGAGCAGTACTTC. It specifies CASREGQISYEQYF.

This clonotype turned up a few times. The chain has TRBV20-1 and TRBJ1-5; possible D gene TRBD1, 6 bases. V lost 6 bases and J 0 bases, leaving 12 bases between the germline ends. Germline-derived CDR1 and CDR2 are DFQATT and SNEGSKA (reference sequence). The CDR3 has 14 amino acids. The CDR3 DNA follows: TGCAGTGCGCCGACAGGACATAGCAATCAGCCCCAGCATTTT. Its translation is CSAPTGHSNQPQHF.

V gene TRBV9 combines with J gene TRBJ2-7, with D unclear. Germline V CDR1 and CDR2: SGDLS, YYNGEE. The CDR3 length is 14 residues. The V end lost 1 base, the J end lost 5 bases, and 13 bases lay between the germline ends. The chain's CDR3 is CASSVTGQHDEQYF. CDR3 bases: TGTGCCAGCAGCGTAACCGGGCAGCACGACGAGCAGTACTTC.

V and J are TRBV20-1 and TRBJ2-7; D is possibly TRBD1 (5 bases). Germline loops: CDR1 DFQATT, CDR2 SNEGSKA (reference sequence). V was trimmed by 4 bases and J by 4 bases, leaving 11 bases between them. The CDR3 sequence is 12 residues long. CDR3 nucleotides: TGCAGTGCTACAAATCAGGGATACGAGCAGTACTTC. Its translation: CSATNQGYEQYF.

This clonotype was detected only a few times. The chain carries TRBV4-1 and TRBJ2-7, with D perhaps given as TRBD1 or TRBD2 (5 bases each). CDR1 and CDR2 from the germline V gene are MGHRA and YSYEKL. The CDR3 has 19 residues. With 0 bases removed from V and 3 bases from J, the gap between germline ends came to 24 bases. The CDR3: CASSQDGLLQTLGVYEQYF. The DNA of the CDR3 is TGCGCCAGCAGCCAAGACGGCCTCCTTCAAACATTGGGGGTCTACGAGCAGTACTTC.

The rearrangement links TRBV7-8 to TRBJ2-3; the D call may be TRBD1 or TRBD2 (6 bases each). The CDR3 is made up of 16 amino acids. The ends were cut back, 5 bases at V and 2 bases at J, with 17 bases in the middle. Germline V gene sequence: CDR1 SGHVS, CDR2 FQNEAQ. CDR3 residues: CASSPRGRALTDTQYF. In DNA form, the CDR3 reads TGTGCCAGCAGCCCCCGGGGGCGCGCCCTCACAGATACGCAGTATTTT.

This clonotype was observed a few times. The chain combines TRBV6-1 with TRBJ2-2, with D perhaps TRBD1 (5 bases). The CDR3 has 14 amino acids. CDR1 and CDR2 from the germline V gene are MNHNS and SASEGT. V lost 3 bases, J lost 4 bases, and 9 bases lay in between. The CDR3 nucleotides are TGTGCCAGCAGTGAGCTGACAGTCACCGGGGAGCTGTTTTTT. It translates to CASSELTVTGELFF.

This clonotype was picked up a small number of times. The rearrangement joins TRBV10-3 to TRBJ2-1; D is possibly TRBD1 (7 bases). The CDR3 sequence is 16 residues long. Per germline, CDR1 ENHRY and CDR2 SYGVKD. V gave up 5 bases and J gave up 6 bases, with 20 bases separating them. This CDR3 reads CAISSTAGGGGNEQFF. The CDR3 DNA is TGTGCCATCAGTTCAACAGCAGGGGGAGGAGGCAATGAGCAGTTCTTC.

The gene calls are TRBV3-1 and TRBJ2-5; D may be TRBD2 (5 bases). There are 15 residues in the CDR3. V lost 7 bases and J 5 bases, leaving 20 bases between the germline ends. In germline, CDR1 is LGHDT, CDR2 YNNKEL (reference sequence). The CDR3 loop is CASTPRSRVQETQYF. CDR3 coding DNA: TGTGCCAGCACCCCAAGATCGAGGGTACAGGAGACCCAGTACTTC.

In its sample, this clonotype was seen many times. The J gene is TRBJ1-1, the V gene TRBV5-1, with TRBD1 matching over 7 bases. The J segment lost 0 bases and the V segment lost 4 bases, leaving 3 bases of the junction unmatched. The CDR3 is 14 residues long. Germline CDR1 is SGHRS and CDR2 is YFSETQ. Here the CDR3 DNA reads TGCGCCAGCAGCGGGGGACAGTTGAACACTGAAGCTTTCTTT. It yields the protein CASSGGQLNTEAFF.

V and J are TRBV7-9 and TRBJ2-2; D may be TRBD1 or TRBD2 (5 bases each). The CDR3 runs 14 residues. The germline V gene encodes CDR1 SEHNR and CDR2 FQNEAQ (reference sequence). V was cut by 1 base and J by 4 bases, with 7 bases left in between. The CDR3 sequence: CASSLGDATGELFF. Here the CDR3 DNA reads TGTGCCAGCAGCTTAGGGGACGCCACCGGGGAGCTGTTTTTT. Full variable domain (missing parts from reference TRBV7-9 and TRBJ2-2): DTGVSQNPRHKITKRGQNVTFRCDPISEHNRLYWYRQTLGQGPEFLTYFQNEAQLEKSRLLSDRFSAERPKGSFSTLEIQRTEQGDSAMYLCASSLGDATGELFFGEGSRLTVL.

This clonotype came up a few times. The chain couples TRBV11-1 to TRBJ2-1; 9 nucleotides agree with TRBD2. Germline assignment: CDR1 SGHAT and CDR2 FQDESV (reference sequence). This CDR3 has 16 residues. V lost 5 bases to trimming and J lost 3 bases; unmatched junction nucleotides: 8. The CDR3 nucleotides read TGTGCCAGCAGCCCGTTAGCGGGAGAGGTCTACAATGAGCAGTTCTTC. Translation gives CASSPLAGEVYNEQFF.

A few counts support this clonotype. The chain joins TRBV5-1 to TRBJ2-1, with 15 bases identical to TRBD2. Trimming removed 2 bases from V and 10 bases from J; junction bases left unmatched: 4. The CDR3 is made up of 15 amino acids. The germline gives CDR1 SGHRS, CDR2 YFSETQ. CDR3 region: CASSFRTSGGAEQFF. For the CDR3, the DNA is TGCGCCAGCAGCTTCCGGACTAGCGGGGGGGCGGAGCAGTTCTTC.

This chain connects TRBV6-1 to TRBJ2-7; D possibly corresponds to TRBD1 (7 bases). V was trimmed by 6 bases and J by 3 bases, leaving 15 bases between them. CDR1 MNHNS and CDR2 SASEGT come from the germline V gene. This CDR3 spans 14 amino acids. In DNA, the CDR3 is TGTGCCAGCAGAGTCCAGGGGGGAGGCTACGAGCAGTACTTC. Residues: CASRVQGGGYEQYF.

This clonotype showed up just a few times. The chain couples TRBV20-1 to TRBJ2-2; 7 positions match TRBD1. The CDR3 covers 16 residues. Germline assignment: CDR1 DFQATT and CDR2 SNEGSKA (reference sequence). Trimming removed 6 bases from V and 1 base from J; junction bases left unmatched: 11. CDR3 bases: TGCAGTGCCAGGAACCTCAGGACAGGGAACACCGGGGAGCTGTTTTTT. Amino acids: CSARNLRTGNTGELFF.

The J gene is TRBJ2-4, the V gene TRBV7-9; D might be TRBD1 (6 bases). Germline assignment: CDR1 SEHNR and CDR2 FQNEAQ (reference sequence). V lost 4 bases to trimming and J lost 8 bases, with 12 bases between them. The CDR3 runs 13 residues. The CDR3 region is CASSSTGLDIQYF. In nucleotides, the CDR3 is TGTGCCAGCAGCTCTACAGGGTTGGACATTCAGTACTTC.

The count of this clonotype is one. V is TRBV15 and J is TRBJ2-3; 13 bases match TRBD2. The CDR3 loop spans 18 amino acids. The V and J ends lost 0 bases and 1 base, in that order; junction bases with no gene match: 4. Germline V CDR1 and CDR2: LNHNV, YYDKDF (reference sequence). Written as DNA, the CDR3 is TGTGCCACCAGCAGAGAACTAGCGGGGGGGGGCGGCACAGATACGCAGTATTTT. This translates into CATSRELAGGGGTDTQYF. Filled out from reference TRBV15 and TRBJ2-3, the complete variable domain reads DAMVIQNPRYQVTQFGKPVTLSCSQTLNHNVMYWYQQKSSQAPKLLFHYYDKDFNNEADTPDNFQSRRPNTSFCFLDIRSPGLGDTAMYLCATSRELAGGGGTDTQYFGPGTRLTVL.

Only a few counts were recorded for this clonotype. This chain links TRBV9 with TRBJ2-5, with a possible D match to TRBD1 (5 bases). Germline loops: CDR1 SGDLS, CDR2 YYNGEE. V was shortened by 0 bases and J by 5 bases, with 11 bases between the two germline ends. The CDR3 is made up of 14 amino acids. The CDR3, as DNA: TGTGCCAGCAGCGTAGACCAGGGAAGGGAGACCCAGTACTTC. It codes for CASSVDQGRETQYF.

The CDR3: CASTNPTGGSTDTQYF. The CDR3 DNA sequence: TGTGCCAGCACAAACCCGACAGGGGGTTCCACAGATACGCAGTATTTT. The genes are TRBV12-3 or TRBV12-4 and TRBJ2-3; 9 bases line up with TRBD1. V lost 7 bases and J lost 2; bases outside the gene matches: 10. The CDR3 has 16 amino acids.

The V gene is TRBV7-2, the J gene TRBJ1-6; D gene ambiguous. Germline V gives CDR1 SGHTA, CDR2 FQGNSA. V was clipped by 0 bases and J by 7 bases, with 7 bases between them. This CDR3 region has 14 residues. The CDR3 loop is CASSLASLNSPLHF. CDR3 DNA: TGTGCCAGCAGCTTAGCATCTCTAAATTCACCCCTCCACTTT.